Listed below are T cell receptor beta chains from one sample, sequenced in a study of Graves' ophthalmopathy and Graves' hyperthyroidism. TCRdb re-called the multiplex PCR reads with MiXCR, one entry per CDR3 protein. Among roughly 380,000 distinct CDR3 sequences listed, approximately 15% were seen once. The sequenced material came from peripheral blood. Every receptor here comes from a woman aged 18-29 years with stable Graves' hyperthyroidism. Both conserved end residues are part of each CDR3. D genes are given only for firm matches. The listing skips clone size in some rows; elsewhere it reads once, few, many or a size class.

many TRBJ2-5 TRBV9 TRBD2 TGTGCCAGCAGCGCTGCCGGGGCGGGGGGCTCAGAGACCCAGTACTTC CASSAAGAGGSETQYF
NA TRBJ2-3 TRBV9 NA TGTGCCAGCAGCGTAAGGGAAAGGGGAGACACAGATACGCAGTATTTT CASSVRERGDTDTQYF
NA TRBJ2-4 TRBV6-2/TRBV6-3 NA TGTGCCAGCAGTTCCACTACAGGGCGCGGGGACATTCAGTACTTC CASSSTTGRGDIQYF
NA TRBJ1-1 TRBV7-8 NA TGTGCCAGCAGCTTAGGCAGGGAGGGCGGGACTGAAGCTTTCTTT CASSLGREGGTEAFF
many TRBJ1-3 TRBV24-1 NA TGTGCCATGAAAGCGCAACCCTTCTCTGGAAACACCATATATTTT CAMKAQPFSGNTIYF
NA TRBJ1-5 TRBV12-3/TRBV12-4 NA TGTGCCAGCAGCTTACTGACCGAGCCCCAGCATTTT CASSLLTEPQHF
many TRBJ1-1 TRBV6-2/TRBV6-3 TRBD1 TGTGCCAGCAGTTCCGGGACAGGGGGCGCGTTGTTTACTGAAGCTTTCTTT CASSSGTGGALFTEAFF
many TRBJ1-2 TRBV6-5 NA TGTGCCAGCAGTTATGGACGGACCAACTATGGCTACACCTTC CASSYGRTNYGYTF
many TRBJ2-5 TRBV6-2/TRBV6-3 TRBD2 TGTGCCAGCAGTTACTCGGAGGGGACTAGCGGGGATTACCAAGAGACCCAGTACTTC CASSYSEGTSGDYQETQYF
many TRBJ2-2 TRBV20-1 TRBD1 TGCAGTGCTTCGGGACAGGTTAACACCGGGGAGCTGTTTTTT CSASGQVNTGELFF
many TRBJ1-5 TRBV24-1 NA TGTGCCACCAGTAGCAGGGAGAATCAGCCCCAGCATTTT CATSSRENQPQHF
few TRBJ1-1 TRBV14 TRBD1 TGTGCCAGCAGCCGACGACTACCCCAGGGGGTGGGCACTGAAGCTTTCTTT CASSRRLPQGVGTEAFF
many TRBJ2-7 TRBV5-1 TRBD2 TGCGCCAGCAGCTTGGTAACGGCGGGGGGGGGTTACGAGCAGTACTTC CASSLVTAGGGYEQYF
many TRBJ1-2 TRBV6-1 NA TGTGCCAGCAGTGACGGGTACTATGGCTACACCTTC CASSDGYYGYTF
NA TRBJ1-1 TRBV15 NA TGTGCCACCAGCAGAGTTGGCGTATCTGAAGCTTTCTTT CATSRVGVSEAFF
many TRBJ1-5 TRBV6-1 TRBD1 TGTGCCAGCAGTGTACGGACCGGACAGGGGCTTAATCAGCCCCAGCATTTT CASSVRTGQGLNQPQHF
NA TRBJ2-7 TRBV20-1 NA TGCAGTGCTAGATCTGCTTCCCACGAGCAGTACTTC CSARSASHEQYF
many TRBJ1-5 TRBV7-8 NA TGTGCCAGCAGCCCCGGGGGGGGGCGGCAGCCCCAGCATTTT CASSPGGGRQPQHF